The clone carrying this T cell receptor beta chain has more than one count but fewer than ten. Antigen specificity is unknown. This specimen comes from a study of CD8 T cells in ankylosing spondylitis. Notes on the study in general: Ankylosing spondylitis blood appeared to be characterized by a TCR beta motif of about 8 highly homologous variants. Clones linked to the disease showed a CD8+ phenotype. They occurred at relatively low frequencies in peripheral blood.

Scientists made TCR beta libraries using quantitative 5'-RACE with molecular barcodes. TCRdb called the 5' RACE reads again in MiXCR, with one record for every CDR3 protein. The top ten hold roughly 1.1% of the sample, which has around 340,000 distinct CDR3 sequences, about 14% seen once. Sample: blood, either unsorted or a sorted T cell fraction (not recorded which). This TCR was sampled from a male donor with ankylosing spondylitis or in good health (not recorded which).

CDR3 protein: CASSPSALSSYNEQFF. The CDR3 DNA sequence: TGTGCCAGCAGCCCGTCGGCCTTGAGCTCCTACAATGAGCAGTTCTTC. The chain recombines TRBV3-1 with TRBJ2-1; no reliable D call. The germline V and J ends were trimmed by 4 bases and 0 bases, with 13 bases remaining between them. The V gene's germline CDR1 is LGHDT and CDR2 YNNKEL (reference sequence). The CDR3 is 16 amino acids.